This TCR beta chain comes out of a study of CD8+ T cells in alopecia areata. Whole-study context: Percentage of affected scalp area was the basis on which treated patients' severity was scored.

Treatment denoted: oral pan-JAK inhibitor, 5-10 mg twice daily. cDNA serving as the sequencing template came from extracted, reverse transcribed RNA. Repertoires were generated with immunoSEQ multiplex PCR, while TCRdb's copy carries only in-frame clones and drops some. The repertoire holds about 120,000 clones, about 61% seen once, with approximately 31% in the top ten. The length of the CDR3 is 13 residues. Germline assignment: CDR1 SEHNR and CDR2 FQNEAQ (reference sequence). V was cut by 4 bases and J by 1 base, with 7 bases left in between. The receptor was derived from a human donor with alopecia areata. The V and J genes are TRBV7-9 and TRBJ1-1; D remains unclear. Here the sequenced sample was CD8+ T cells sorted from blood, taken at week 4, from a patient treated with tofacitinib. Written as DNA, the CDR3 is TGTGCCAGCAGCTGGGAAAGGAACACTGAAGCTTTCTTT. Protein: CASSWERNTEAFF.